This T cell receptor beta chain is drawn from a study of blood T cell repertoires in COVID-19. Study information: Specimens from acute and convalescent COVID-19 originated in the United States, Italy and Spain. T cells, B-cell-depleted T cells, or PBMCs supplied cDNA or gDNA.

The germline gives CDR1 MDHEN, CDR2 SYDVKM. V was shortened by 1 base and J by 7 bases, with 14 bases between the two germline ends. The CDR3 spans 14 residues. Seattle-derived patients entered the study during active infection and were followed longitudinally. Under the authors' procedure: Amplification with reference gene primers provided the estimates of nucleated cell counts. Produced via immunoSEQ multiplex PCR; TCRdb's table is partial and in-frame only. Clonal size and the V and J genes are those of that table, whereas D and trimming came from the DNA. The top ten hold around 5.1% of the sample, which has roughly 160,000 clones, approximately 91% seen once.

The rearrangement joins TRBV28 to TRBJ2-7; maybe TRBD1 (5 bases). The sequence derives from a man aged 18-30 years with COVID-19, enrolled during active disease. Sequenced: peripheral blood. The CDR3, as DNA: TGTGCCAGCAGTTTATTTTGGGGCCGTACGGAGCAGTACTTC. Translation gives CASSLFWGRTEQYF.